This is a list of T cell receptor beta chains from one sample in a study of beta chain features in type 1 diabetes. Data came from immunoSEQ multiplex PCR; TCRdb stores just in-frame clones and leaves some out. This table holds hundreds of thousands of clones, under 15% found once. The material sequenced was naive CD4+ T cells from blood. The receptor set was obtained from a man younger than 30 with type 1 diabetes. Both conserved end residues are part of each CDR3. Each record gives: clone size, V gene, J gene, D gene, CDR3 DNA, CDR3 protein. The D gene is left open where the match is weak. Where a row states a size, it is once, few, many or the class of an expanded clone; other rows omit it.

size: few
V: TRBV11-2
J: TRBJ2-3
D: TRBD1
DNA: TGTGCCAGCAGCTCTCAGGACAGGGGCCGCACAGATACGCAGTATTTT
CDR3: CASSSQDRGRTDTQYF

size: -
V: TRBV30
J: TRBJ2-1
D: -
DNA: TGTGCCTGGACCACTTCAGGGGTACGCGAGCAGTTCTTC
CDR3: CAWTTSGVREQFF

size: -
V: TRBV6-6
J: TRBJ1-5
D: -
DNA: TGTGCCAGCAGTTACTCCGGGTATAGCAATCAGCCCCAGCATTTT
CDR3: CASSYSGYSNQPQHF

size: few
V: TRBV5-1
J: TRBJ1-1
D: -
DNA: TGCGCCAGCAGCTTGGGGAGCACTGAAGCTTTCTTT
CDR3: CASSLGSTEAFF

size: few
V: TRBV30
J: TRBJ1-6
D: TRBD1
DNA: TGTGCCTGGAGTAAGGGACAGGGGAACTCACCCCTCCACTTT
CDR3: CAWSKGQGNSPLHF

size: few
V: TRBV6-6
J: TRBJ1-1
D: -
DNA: TGTGCCAGCAGTTACTCGAGGGCATACACTGAAGCTTTCTTT
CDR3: CASSYSRAYTEAFF

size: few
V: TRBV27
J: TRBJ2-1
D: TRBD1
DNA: TGTGCCAGCAGTTTAGGGGACAGCCGTGTCTTC
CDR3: CASSLGDSRVF

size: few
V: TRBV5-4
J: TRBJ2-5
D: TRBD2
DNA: TGTGCCAGCAGCTTGGATGTGACGGGGGGTGGAGAGACCCAGTACTTC
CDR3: CASSLDVTGGGETQYF

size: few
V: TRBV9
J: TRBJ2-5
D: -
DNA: TGTGCCAGCAGCGTAGGCTCTCTACAAGAGACCCAGTACTTC
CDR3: CASSVGSLQETQYF

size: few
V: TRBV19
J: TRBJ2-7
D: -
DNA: TGTGCCAGTAGTATAGGTCGGGGGACGAACGAGCAGTACTTC
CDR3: CASSIGRGTNEQYF

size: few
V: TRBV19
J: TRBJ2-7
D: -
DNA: TGTGCCAGTAGTCCTCAATCGGACCGATCAGAAGAGCAGTACTTC
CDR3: CASSPQSDRSEEQYF

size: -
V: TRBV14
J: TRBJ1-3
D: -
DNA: TGTGCCAGCAGCCGCATCTACTTGCTTGGGGCAGGGGCTGGAAACACCATATATTTT
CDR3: CASSRIYLLGAGAGNTIYF

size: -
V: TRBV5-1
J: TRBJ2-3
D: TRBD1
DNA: TGCGCCAGCAGCGGAACCGGGACAGGGGCAGATACGCAGTATTTT
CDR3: CASSGTGTGADTQYF

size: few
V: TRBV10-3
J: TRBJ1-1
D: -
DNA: TGTGCCATCGGGATGCGGGGGGGGAACACTGAAGCTTTCTTT
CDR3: CAIGMRGGNTEAFF

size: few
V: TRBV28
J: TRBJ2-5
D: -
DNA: TGTGCCAGCAGTCCCCTCCAAGAGCCTCAAGAGACCCAGTACTTC
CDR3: CASSPLQEPQETQYF

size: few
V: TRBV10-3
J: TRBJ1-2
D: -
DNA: TGTGCCACCCAGGGGCCGCCGACGAACTATGGCTACACCTTC
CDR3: CATQGPPTNYGYTF

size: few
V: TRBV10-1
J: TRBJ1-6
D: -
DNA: TGCGCCAGCAGTGAACAAGACGGAGGCAATTCACCCCTCCACTTT
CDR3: CASSEQDGGNSPLHF

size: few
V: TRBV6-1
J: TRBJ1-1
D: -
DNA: TGTGCCAGCAGTTGGGGGAGAAACACTGAAGCTTTCTTT
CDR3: CASSWGRNTEAFF

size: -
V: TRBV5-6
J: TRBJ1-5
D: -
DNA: TGTGCCAGCAGCCGTTCGTCGGCGAACAATCAGCCCCAGCATTTT
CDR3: CASSRSSANNQPQHF

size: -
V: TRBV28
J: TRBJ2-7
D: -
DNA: TGTGCCAGCAGTACATACAGGTTTAAGCAGTACTTC
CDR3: CASSTYRFKQYF

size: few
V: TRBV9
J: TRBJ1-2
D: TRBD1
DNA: TGTGCCAGCAGCCAAATGACAGGGTTTTCGGAAGGCTACACCTTC
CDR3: CASSQMTGFSEGYTF

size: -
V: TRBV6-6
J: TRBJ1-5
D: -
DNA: TGTGCCACGGTGAGGGGGGAACAGGGAGGTCAGCCCCAGCATTTT
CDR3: CATVRGEQGGQPQHF